A selection of T cell receptor beta chains follows, all from one sample in a study of blood T cells in healthy people across ages. TCRdb recomputed calls from the 5' RACE reads with MiXCR, one row per CDR3 protein. The sample includes about 540,000 distinct CDR3 sequences, around 24% of them seen just once. The sample was also linked to a second study, of T cells of mothers and their children.

The source material was blood. Receptor source: a boy aged 10-17 years in good health. Each CDR3 is given with its conserved first and last residue. A D gene is named only where the DNA matches it firmly. Part of the rows lack a size; the others show once, few, many or a class for expanded clones.

clone_size j_call d_call v_call cdr3_nt cdr3_aa
NA TRBJ2-3 TRBD1 TRBV19 TGTGCCAGTAGACGGGACAGGGGTTCTCTTCCTAGCACAGATACGCAGTATTTT CASRRDRGSLPSTDTQYF
NA TRBJ1-1 NA TRBV15 TGTGCCACCAGCAGGGCCCGTAAGACTGAAGCTTTCTTT CATSRARKTEAFF
NA TRBJ2-1 NA TRBV4-1 TGCGCCAGCAGAAAGGACGGCGAGGGTGCGAAAGAGCAGTTCTTC CASRKDGEGAKEQFF
few TRBJ2-3 NA TRBV5-1 TGCGCCAGCAGCTACTACCGGGACCCATCTCCCAGAGATACGCAGTATTTT CASSYYRDPSPRDTQYF
few TRBJ1-2 NA TRBV20-1 TGCAGTGCTTACTTCGCGGGACGGCTCTATGGCTACACCTTC CSAYFAGRLYGYTF
few TRBJ2-5 NA TRBV29-1 TGCAGCGTTGTGCCGGGGACGGAGACCCAGTACTTC CSVVPGTETQYF
few TRBJ2-5 NA TRBV4-1 TGCGCCAGCAGCCAAGAACATCAGGGCAGGGTGCGGGAGACCCAGTACTTC CASSQEHQGRVRETQYF
few TRBJ2-7 NA TRBV7-9 TGTGCCAGCAGCCCTCTGGTTGAGCAGTACTTC CASSPLVEQYF
NA TRBJ2-7 NA TRBV28 TGTGCCAGCAGGGGCAGTATCTCCTACGAGCAGTACTTC CASRGSISYEQYF
NA TRBJ2-2 NA TRBV7-2 TGTGCCAGCAGCTTAGTGAGAGATGGCGGGGAGCTGTTTTTT CASSLVRDGGELFF
NA TRBJ2-7 NA TRBV20-1 TGCAGTGCTAGTCAGGGTGGGTTAGCGGCCCCCCACGAGCAGTACTTC CSASQGGLAAPHEQYF
NA TRBJ2-4 TRBD1 TRBV7-2 TGTGCCAGCAGATCCCAGGGGGAAAACATTCAGTACTTC CASRSQGENIQYF
NA TRBJ1-3 NA TRBV3-1 TGTGCCAGCAGCCTCAGGACCGACGGATTCTCTGGAAACACCATATATTTT CASSLRTDGFSGNTIYF
NA TRBJ2-1 TRBD2 TRBV6-2/TRBV6-3 TGTGCCAGCAGCCGACGGCGGGAGGGCCTCTTGAATGAGCAGTTCTTC CASSRRREGLLNEQFF
many TRBJ2-3 NA TRBV20-1 TGCAGTGCTCTACCCGGAGGGCTAGCGAACCTTCGGGATACGCAGTATTTT CSALPGGLANLRDTQYF
few TRBJ2-1 TRBD2 TRBV20-1 TGCAGTGCTAGAGAAATGTACAGAGGGACTAGCGGGGGGGCATACAATGAGCAGTTCTTC CSAREMYRGTSGGAYNEQFF
NA TRBJ2-4 NA TRBV10-3 TGTGCCATCAGTGAGTCGTCCAGCGCCAAAAACATTCAGTACTTC CAISESSSAKNIQYF
NA TRBJ1-5 TRBD1 TRBV28 TGTGCCAGCAGCCTAGGACAGGGGACAAGCAATCAGCCCCAGCATTTT CASSLGQGTSNQPQHF
few TRBJ2-5 TRBD1 TRBV12-3/TRBV12-4 TGTGCCAGCAGTCCGGGAAGAGGACAGGGTTGGGTAGAGACCCAGTACTTC CASSPGRGQGWVETQYF
few TRBJ2-5 TRBD2 TRBV20-1 TGCAGTGCTAGAGATAGGGTAGCGGGAGGTTCCCTCGGGACCCAGTACTTC CSARDRVAGGSLGTQYF
NA TRBJ2-1 TRBD2 TRBV12-3/TRBV12-4 TGTGCCAGCAGTTATGGGCGGGAGGGCAGGGAGCAGTTCTTC CASSYGREGREQFF
NA TRBJ1-4 TRBD1 TRBV28 TGTGCCAGCAAGGGACAGGGCCAGGAAAAACTGTTTTTT CASKGQGQEKLFF
NA TRBJ1-1 NA TRBV12-3/TRBV12-4 TGTGCCAGCAGTTCTCGTCGATTCTTGAACACTGAAGCTTTCTTT CASSSRRFLNTEAFF
NA TRBJ2-1 NA TRBV15 TGTGCCACCAGCAGTTTACCCTACAATGAGCAGTTCTTC CATSSLPYNEQFF
NA TRBJ1-1 NA TRBV3-1 TGTGCCAGCAGCCCCTTCCCAGGGAACACTGAAGCTTTCTTT CASSPFPGNTEAFF
NA TRBJ1-2 NA TRBV27 TGTGCCAGCATAGGAGCGGGAACCGTTGTCTTC CASIGAGTVVF
NA TRBJ2-3 NA TRBV7-2 TGTGCCAGCAGCCCCGGCCTAGTCACAGATACGCGGTATTTT CASSPGLVTDTRYF
NA TRBJ2-1 NA TRBV7-8 TGTGCCAGCAGCCATAGCGGAAGGGCCCGCAATGAGCAGTTCTTC CASSHSGRARNEQFF
NA TRBJ1-1 NA TRBV28 TGTGCCAGCAGCCCGGACTCCGGACGGGCTTTCTTT CASSPDSGRAFF
few TRBJ2-5 NA TRBV20-1 TGCAGTGCTAGAGATGGTAGGAGTAGGGTGGAGACCCAGTACTTC CSARDGRSRVETQYF
NA TRBJ2-7 TRBD1 TRBV5-1 TGCGCCAGCAGCCCCGGGGACAGGGACTCCTACGAGCAGTACTTC CASSPGDRDSYEQYF
few TRBJ1-5 NA TRBV4-3 TGCGCCAGCAGCCAAGATCGGCAAGGCGGCAATCAGCCCCAGCATTTT CASSQDRQGGNQPQHF
NA TRBJ2-7 TRBD2 TRBV28 TGTGCCAGCAGAGCGGGGGGGACGGGGTACGAGCAGTACTTC CASRAGGTGYEQYF
NA TRBJ2-3 NA TRBV14 TGTGCCAGCAGCCGAATCATCACAGATACGCAGTATTTT CASSRIITDTQYF
few TRBJ2-3 NA TRBV27 TGTGCCACCAAGAGCACAGATACGCAGTATTTT CATKSTDTQYF
few TRBJ2-1 NA TRBV6-1 TGTGCCAGCAGTGCTGAAGACCTCTCCTACAATGAGCAGTTCTTC CASSAEDLSYNEQFF
NA TRBJ1-5 NA TRBV6-6 TGTGCCAGCAGGCCGGGGGGCTCAAATCAGCCCCAGCATTTT CASRPGGSNQPQHF
few TRBJ2-7 TRBD2 TRBV12-3/TRBV12-4 TGTGCCAGCAGTTTGGGCCCGGGAGCGGGAGGGCGTCAATACCCTCCCAAAAGCTCCTACGAGCAGTACTTC CASSLGPGAGGRQYPPKSSYEQYF
NA TRBJ2-7 TRBD2 TRBV7-2 TGTGCCAGCAGTTACTTCTCGGGACTAGCGGGAGACTCCTACGAGCAGTACTTC CASSYFSGLAGDSYEQYF
few TRBJ1-6 TRBD1 TRBV18 TGTGCCAGCTCACCACCCGGACAGGCCTATAATTCACCCCTCCACTTT CASSPPGQAYNSPLHF